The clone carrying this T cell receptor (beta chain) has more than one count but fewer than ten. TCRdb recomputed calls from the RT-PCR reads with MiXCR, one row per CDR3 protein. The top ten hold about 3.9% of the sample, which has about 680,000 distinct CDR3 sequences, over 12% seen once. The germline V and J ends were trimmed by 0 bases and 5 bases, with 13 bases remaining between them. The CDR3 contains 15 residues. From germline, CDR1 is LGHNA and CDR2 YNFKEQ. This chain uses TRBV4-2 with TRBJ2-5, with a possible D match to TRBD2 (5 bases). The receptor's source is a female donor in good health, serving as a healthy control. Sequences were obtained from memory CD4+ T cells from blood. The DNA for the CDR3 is TGTGCCAGCAGCCAAGATGGTGGAGGCGGGGAGACCCAGTACTTC. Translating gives CASSQDGGGGETQYF.